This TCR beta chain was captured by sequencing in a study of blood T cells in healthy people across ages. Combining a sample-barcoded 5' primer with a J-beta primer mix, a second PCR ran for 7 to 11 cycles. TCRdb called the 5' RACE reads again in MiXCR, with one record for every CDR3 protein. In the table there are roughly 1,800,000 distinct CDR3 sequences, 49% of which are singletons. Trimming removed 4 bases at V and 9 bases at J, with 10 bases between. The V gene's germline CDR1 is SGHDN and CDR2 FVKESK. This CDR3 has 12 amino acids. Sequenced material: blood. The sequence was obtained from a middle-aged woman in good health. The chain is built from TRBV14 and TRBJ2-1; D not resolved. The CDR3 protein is CASSRGRLEQFF. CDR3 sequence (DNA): TGTGCCAGCAGCCGAGGCCGTCTTGAGCAGTTCTTC.